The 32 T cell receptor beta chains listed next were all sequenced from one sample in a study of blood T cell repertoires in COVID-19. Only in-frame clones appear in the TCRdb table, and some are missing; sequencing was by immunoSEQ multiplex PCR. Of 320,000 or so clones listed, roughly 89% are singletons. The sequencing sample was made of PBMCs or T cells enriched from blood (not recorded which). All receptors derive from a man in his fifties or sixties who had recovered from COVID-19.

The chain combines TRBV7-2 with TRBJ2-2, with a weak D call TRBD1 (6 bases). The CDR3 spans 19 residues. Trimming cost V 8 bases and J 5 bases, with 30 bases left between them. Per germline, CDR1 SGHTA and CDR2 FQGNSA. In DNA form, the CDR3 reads TGTGCCAGCGGCCCTGACCCTCGGGACAAGGGATTATTGACCGGGGAGCTGTTTTTT. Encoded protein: CASGPDPRDKGLLTGELFF.

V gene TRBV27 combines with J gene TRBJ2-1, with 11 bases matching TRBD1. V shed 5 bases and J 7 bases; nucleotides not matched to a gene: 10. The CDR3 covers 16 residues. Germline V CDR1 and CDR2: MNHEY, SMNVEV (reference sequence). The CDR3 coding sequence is TGTGCCAGCAGTACACCAGGGACAGGGGGGGGAAATGAGCAGTTCTTC. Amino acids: CASSTPGTGGGNEQFF.

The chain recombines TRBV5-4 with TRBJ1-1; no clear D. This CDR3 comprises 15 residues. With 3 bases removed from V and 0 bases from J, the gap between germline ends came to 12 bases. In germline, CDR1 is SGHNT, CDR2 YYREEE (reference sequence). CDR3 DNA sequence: TGTGCCAGCAGCTCCCGGTCACTCCTGAACACTGAAGCTTTCTTT. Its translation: CASSSRSLLNTEAFF.

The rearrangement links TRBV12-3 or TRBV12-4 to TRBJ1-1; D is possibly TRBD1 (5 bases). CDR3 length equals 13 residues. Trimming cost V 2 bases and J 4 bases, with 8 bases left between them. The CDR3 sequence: CASSLPTVTEAFF. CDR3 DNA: TGTGCCAGCAGTTTACCGACAGTCACTGAAGCTTTCTTT.

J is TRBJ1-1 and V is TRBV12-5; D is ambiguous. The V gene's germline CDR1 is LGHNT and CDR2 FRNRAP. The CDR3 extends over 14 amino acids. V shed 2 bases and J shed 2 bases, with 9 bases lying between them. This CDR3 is CASGLSGKNTEAFF. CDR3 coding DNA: TGTGCTAGTGGTTTGTCCGGGAAAAACACTGAAGCTTTCTTT.

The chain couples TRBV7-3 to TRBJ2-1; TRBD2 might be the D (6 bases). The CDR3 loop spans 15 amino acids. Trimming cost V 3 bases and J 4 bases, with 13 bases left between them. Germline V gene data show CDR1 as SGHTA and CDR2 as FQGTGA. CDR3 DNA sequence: TGTGCCAGCAGCTTTTCGGGAGATAGGTACAATGAGCAGTTCTTC. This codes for CASSFSGDRYNEQFF.

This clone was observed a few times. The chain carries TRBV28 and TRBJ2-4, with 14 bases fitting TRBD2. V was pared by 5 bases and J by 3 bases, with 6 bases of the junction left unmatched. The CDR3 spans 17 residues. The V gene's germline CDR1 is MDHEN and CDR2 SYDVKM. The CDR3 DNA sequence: TGTGCCAGCAGTCCTGAGGGACTAGCGGGAGACAAAAACATTCAGTACTTC. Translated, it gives CASSPEGLAGDKNIQYF.

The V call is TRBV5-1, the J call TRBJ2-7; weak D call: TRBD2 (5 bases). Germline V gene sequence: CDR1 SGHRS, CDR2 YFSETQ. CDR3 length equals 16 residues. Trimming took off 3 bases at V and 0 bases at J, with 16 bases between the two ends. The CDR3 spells CASSSGSAGLSYEQYF. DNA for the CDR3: TGCGCCAGCAGCTCGGGGTCCGCGGGCCTCTCCTACGAGCAGTACTTC.

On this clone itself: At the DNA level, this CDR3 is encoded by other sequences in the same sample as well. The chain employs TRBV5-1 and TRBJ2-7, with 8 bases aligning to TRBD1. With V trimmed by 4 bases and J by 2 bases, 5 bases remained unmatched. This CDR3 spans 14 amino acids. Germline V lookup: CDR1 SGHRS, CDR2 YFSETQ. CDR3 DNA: TGCGCCAGCAGCCTGGGACAGGTAACCTACGAGCAGTACTTC. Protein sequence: CASSLGQVTYEQYF. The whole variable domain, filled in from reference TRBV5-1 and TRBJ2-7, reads KAGVTQTPRYLIKTRGQQVTLSCSPISGHRSVSWYQQTPGQGLQFLFEYFSETQRNKGNFPGRFSGRQFSNSRSEMNVSTLELGDSALYLCASSLGQVTYEQYFGPGTRLTVT.

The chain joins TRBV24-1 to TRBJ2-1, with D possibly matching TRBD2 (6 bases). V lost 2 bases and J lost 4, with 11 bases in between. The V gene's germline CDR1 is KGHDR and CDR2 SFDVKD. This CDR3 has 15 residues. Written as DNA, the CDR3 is TGTGCCACCAGTGATTATAGCGGAAATTACAATGAGCAGTTCTTC. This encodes CATSDYSGNYNEQFF.

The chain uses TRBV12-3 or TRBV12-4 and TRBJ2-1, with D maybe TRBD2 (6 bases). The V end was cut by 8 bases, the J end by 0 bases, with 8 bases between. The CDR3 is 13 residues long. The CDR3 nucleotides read TGTGCCAGCGCGGGAAGCTCCTACAATGAGCAGTTCTTC. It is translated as CASAGSSYNEQFF.

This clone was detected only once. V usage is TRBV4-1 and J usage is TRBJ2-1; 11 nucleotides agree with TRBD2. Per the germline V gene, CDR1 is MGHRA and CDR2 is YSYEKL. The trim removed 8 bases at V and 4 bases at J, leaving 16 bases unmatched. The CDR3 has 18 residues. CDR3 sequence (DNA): TGCGCCAGCTCCCCCACCGATAGCGGGAGGGCCCCATACAATGAGCAGTTCTTC. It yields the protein CASSPTDSGRAPYNEQFF.

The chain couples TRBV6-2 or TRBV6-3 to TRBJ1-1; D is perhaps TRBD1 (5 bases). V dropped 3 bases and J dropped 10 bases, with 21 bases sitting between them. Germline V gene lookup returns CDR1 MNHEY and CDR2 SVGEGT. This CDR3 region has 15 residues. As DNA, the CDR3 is TGTGCCAGCAGTTATTCGGCCGGGGGTCAAGGTGGAGCTTTCTTT. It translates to CASSYSAGGQGGAFF.

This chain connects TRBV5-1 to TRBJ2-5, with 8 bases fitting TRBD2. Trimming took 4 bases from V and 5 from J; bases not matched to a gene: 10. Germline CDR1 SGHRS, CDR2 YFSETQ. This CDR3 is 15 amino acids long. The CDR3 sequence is CASSPPPGGVETQYF. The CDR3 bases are TGCGCCAGCAGCCCCCCCCCGGGGGGGGTGGAGACCCAGTACTTC.

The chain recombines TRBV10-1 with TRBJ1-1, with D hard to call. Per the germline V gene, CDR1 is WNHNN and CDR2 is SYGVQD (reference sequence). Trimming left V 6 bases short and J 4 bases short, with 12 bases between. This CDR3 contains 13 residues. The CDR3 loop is CASRLTLSTEAFF. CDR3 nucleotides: TGCGCCAGCAGGTTGACTCTTAGCACTGAAGCTTTCTTT.

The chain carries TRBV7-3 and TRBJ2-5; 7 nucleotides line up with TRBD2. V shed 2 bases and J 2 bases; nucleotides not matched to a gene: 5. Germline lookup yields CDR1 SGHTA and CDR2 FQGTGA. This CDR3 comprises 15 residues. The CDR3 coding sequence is TGTGCCAGCAGCTTACGAGGGAGGGGACAAGAGACCCAGTACTTC. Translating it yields CASSLRGRGQETQYF.

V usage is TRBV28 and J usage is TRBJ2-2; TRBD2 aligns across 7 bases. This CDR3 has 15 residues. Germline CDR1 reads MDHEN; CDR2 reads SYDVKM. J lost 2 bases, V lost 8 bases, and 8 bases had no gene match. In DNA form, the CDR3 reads TGTGCCAGCGCGTTCCTAGCGGCTAACACCGGGGAGCTGTTTTTT. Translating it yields CASAFLAANTGELFF.

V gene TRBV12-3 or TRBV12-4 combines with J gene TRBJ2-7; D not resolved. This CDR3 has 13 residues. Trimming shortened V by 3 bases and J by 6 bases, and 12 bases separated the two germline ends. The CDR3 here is CASSFGSLVEQYF. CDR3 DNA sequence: TGTGCCAGCAGTTTCGGTTCCCTCGTCGAGCAGTACTTC.

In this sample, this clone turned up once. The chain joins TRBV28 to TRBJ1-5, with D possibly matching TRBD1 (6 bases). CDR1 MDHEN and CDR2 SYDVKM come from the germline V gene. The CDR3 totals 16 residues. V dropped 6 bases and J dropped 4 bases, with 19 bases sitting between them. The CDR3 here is CASSRPATGANQPQHF. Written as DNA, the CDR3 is TGTGCCAGCAGCCGTCCTGCGACAGGAGCTAATCAGCCCCAGCATTTT.

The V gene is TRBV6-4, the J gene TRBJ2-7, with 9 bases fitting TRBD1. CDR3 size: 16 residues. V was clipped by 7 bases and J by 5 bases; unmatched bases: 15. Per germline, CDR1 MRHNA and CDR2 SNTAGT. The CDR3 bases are TGTGCCAGCACCTCAGAGATCGGACAGGGGTTAAACGAGCAGTACTTC. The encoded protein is CASTSEIGQGLNEQYF.

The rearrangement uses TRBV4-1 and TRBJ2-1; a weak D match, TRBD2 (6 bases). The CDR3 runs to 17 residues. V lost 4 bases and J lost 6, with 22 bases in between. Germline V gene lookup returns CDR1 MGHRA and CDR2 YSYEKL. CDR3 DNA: TGCGCCAGCAGCCCCGAAGTAGGGACTGCCCGGATCAATGAGCAGTTCTTC. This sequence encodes CASSPEVGTARINEQFF.

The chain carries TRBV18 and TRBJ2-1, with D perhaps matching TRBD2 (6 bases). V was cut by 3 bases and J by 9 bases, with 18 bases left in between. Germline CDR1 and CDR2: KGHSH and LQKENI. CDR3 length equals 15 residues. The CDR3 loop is CASSPPGTGVGEQFF. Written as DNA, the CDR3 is TGTGCCAGCTCACCGCCCGGGACTGGGGTTGGTGAGCAGTTCTTC.

CDR3 DNA: TGTGCCACTAAATACGGGCCAGCGGGGCAAGAGACCCAGTACTTC. Protein sequence: CATKYGPAGQETQYF. The chain carries TRBV24-1 and TRBJ2-5; 7 bases fit TRBD2. This CDR3 is built from 15 residues. Germline assignment: CDR1 KGHDR and CDR2 SFDVKD. The trim removed 10 bases at V and 2 bases at J, leaving 12 bases unmatched.

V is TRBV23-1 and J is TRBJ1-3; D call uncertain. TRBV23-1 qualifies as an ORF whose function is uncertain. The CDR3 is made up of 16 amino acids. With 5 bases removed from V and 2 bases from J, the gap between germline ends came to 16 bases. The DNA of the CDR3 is TGCGCCAGCAGTTTCCGGGTCTGCGGAGCTGGAAACACCATATATTTT. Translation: CASSFRVCGAGNTIYF.

This CDR3 reads CASSLIQWPATF. The CDR3 nucleotides read TGTGCCAGCAGCCTCATACAGTGGCCGGCCACCTTC. The chain couples TRBV7-9 to TRBJ1-2; D call uncertain. Per the germline V gene, CDR1 is SEHNR and CDR2 is FQNEAQ (reference sequence). This CDR3 contains 12 residues. Deletions cut 5 bases from V and 13 bases from J, with 17 bases between.

The CDR3 coding sequence is TGTGCCAGCAGTTTATTAGCGGGGGAATTCTCCTACAATGAGCAGTTCTTC. Its protein product is CASSLLAGEFSYNEQFF. The chain couples TRBV28 to TRBJ2-1; 9 nucleotides match TRBD2. The junction had 4 bases not matched to a gene; V was cut back by 1 base and J by 0 bases. Germline-derived CDR1 and CDR2 are MDHEN and SYDVKM. This CDR3 is built from 17 residues.

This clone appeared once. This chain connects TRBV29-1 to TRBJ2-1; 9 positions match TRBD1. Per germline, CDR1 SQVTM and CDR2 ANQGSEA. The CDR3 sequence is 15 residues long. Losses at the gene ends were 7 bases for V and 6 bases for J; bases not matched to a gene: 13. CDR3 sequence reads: CSAQTGTGTINEQFF. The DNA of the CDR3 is TGCAGCGCCCAGACCGGGACAGGGACGATCAATGAGCAGTTCTTC.

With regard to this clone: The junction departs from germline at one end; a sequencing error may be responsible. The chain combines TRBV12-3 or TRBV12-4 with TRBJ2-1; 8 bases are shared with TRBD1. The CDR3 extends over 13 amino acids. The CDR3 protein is CASDDRGPSPRLF. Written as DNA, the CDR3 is TGTGCCAGTGACGACAGGGGCCCCTCTCCCCGCCTCTTC.

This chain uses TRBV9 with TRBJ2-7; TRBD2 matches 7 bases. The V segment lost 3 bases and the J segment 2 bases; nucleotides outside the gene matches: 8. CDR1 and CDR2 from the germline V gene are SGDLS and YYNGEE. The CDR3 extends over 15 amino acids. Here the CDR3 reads CASSAGGGPTYEQYF. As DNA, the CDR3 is TGTGCCAGCAGCGCGGGCGGGGGTCCGACCTACGAGCAGTACTTC.

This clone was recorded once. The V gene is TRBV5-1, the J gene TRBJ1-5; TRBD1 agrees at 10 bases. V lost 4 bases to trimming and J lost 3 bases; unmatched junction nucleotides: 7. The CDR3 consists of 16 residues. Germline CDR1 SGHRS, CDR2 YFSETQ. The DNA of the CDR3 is TGCGCCAGCAGCCCCGGGACAGGGGTCCTCAATCAGCCCCAGCATTTT. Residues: CASSPGTGVLNQPQHF.

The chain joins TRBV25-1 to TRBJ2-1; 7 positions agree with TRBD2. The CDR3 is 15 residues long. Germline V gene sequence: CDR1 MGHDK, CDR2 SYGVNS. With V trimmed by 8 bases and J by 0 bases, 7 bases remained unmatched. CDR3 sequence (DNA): TGTGCCAGCTCCCCCCCGGGAGGCTCCTACAATGAGCAGTTCTTC. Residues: CASSPPGGSYNEQFF.

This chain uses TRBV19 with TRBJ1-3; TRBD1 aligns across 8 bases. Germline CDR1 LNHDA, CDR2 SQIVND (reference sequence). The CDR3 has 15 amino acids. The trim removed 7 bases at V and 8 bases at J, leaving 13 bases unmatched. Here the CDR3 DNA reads TGTGCCAGTACCAGACAGGGGATTATTGGGGACACCATATATTTT. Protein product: CASTRQGIIGDTIYF. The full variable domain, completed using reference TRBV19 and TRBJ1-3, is DGGITQSPKYLFRKEGQNVTLSCEQNLNHDAMYWYRQDPGQGLRLIYYSQIVNDFQKGDIAEGYSVSREKKESFPLTVTSAQKNPTAFYLCASTRQGIIGDTIYFGEGSWLTVV.